The TCR beta chain under discussion was sequenced for a study of blood T cell repertoires in COVID-19. Germline V gene sequence: CDR1 MDHEN, CDR2 SYDVKM. The CDR3 is 14 amino acids. V was shortened by 2 bases and J by 6 bases, with 11 bases between the two germline ends. Profiling relied on immunoSEQ multiplex PCR, and the TCRdb table lists in-frame clones only, not all of them. The sample carries under 50,000 clones, 90% recorded once. The source of this sequence is a man between 65 and 79 years old with active COVID-19. Sequences were obtained from peripheral blood. The V call is TRBV28, the J call TRBJ1-5; no clear D gene. This CDR3 reads CASSLNGRGQPQHF. CDR3 DNA: TGTGCCAGCAGTTTAAATGGCAGAGGTCAGCCCCAGCATTTT.